The entry below gives a single T cell receptor beta chain sequence along with its context. The data originate from a study of blood T cell repertoires in COVID-19. At the level of the study: Sample material is recorded as cDNA or gDNA derived from T cells, B-cell-depleted T cells, or PBMCs.

The repertoire was sequenced with immunoSEQ multiplex PCR; TCRdb's copy has only in-frame clones and lacks some. The sample lists about 140,000 clones; about 81% were seen once. The germline CDR1 and CDR2 sequences are KGHSH and LQKENI. The CDR3 runs 16 residues. The germline V and J ends were trimmed by 6 bases and 5 bases, with 22 bases remaining between them. The source material was peripheral blood. This TCR was sampled from a woman of 80 years or more with acute or convalescent COVID-19. The chain has TRBV18 and TRBJ1-2; TRBD1 is a possible D gene (6 bases). CDR3 DNA: TGTGCCAGCTCCCCGACAGGAGGAGTCCTCATGTATGGCTACACCTTC. Amino acids: CASSPTGGVLMYGYTF.